The clone carrying this T cell receptor (beta chain) was counted between two and nine times. These data originate in a study of spatial heterogeneity in lung cancer. TCRdb itself ran the 5' RACE reads through MiXCR, one entry per CDR3 protein. The data hold about 14,000 distinct CDR3 sequences, with under 14% observed a single time. V was shortened by 1 base and J by 4 bases, with 8 bases between the two germline ends. The CDR3 is made up of 13 amino acids. Germline-derived CDR1 and CDR2 are SNHLY and FYNNEI. The time point was: sample taken at primary tumor resection. Whole RNA came from tumor, nontumor lung or frozen PBMC and was sequenced without being sorted.

The rearrangement joins TRBV2 to TRBJ2-7; no definite D call. This TCR derives from a female donor with early-stage non-small cell lung cancer. Specimen: PBMCs, collected at surgery. CDR3 nucleotides: TGTGCCAGCAGTGAAGGAGGCCCTTACGAGCAGTACTTC. Translating gives CASSEGGPYEQYF. Filled out from reference TRBV2 and TRBJ2-7, the complete variable domain reads EPEVTQTPSHQVTQMGQEVILRCVPISNHLYFYWYRQILGQKVEFLVSFYNNEISEKSEIFDDQFSVERPDGSNFTLKIRSTKLEDSAMYFCASSEGGPYEQYFGPGTRLTVT.